This T cell receptor beta chain was recovered during a study of cytomegalovirus exposure and HLA in healthy donors. The length of the CDR3 is 18 residues. Germline assignment: CDR1 MNHNS and CDR2 SASEGT. Losses at the gene ends were 2 bases for V and 4 bases for J; bases not matched to a gene: 14. Generated by immunoSEQ multiplex PCR, the TCRdb table keeps only in-frame clones and is missing some. Counted here are over 130,000 clones, around 87% occurring once; the ten biggest clones make up around 10%. The V call is TRBV6-1, the J call TRBJ2-7; 10 nucleotides line up with TRBD2. The sample consisted of PBMCs. This TCR was recovered from a young man in good health and CMV-seropositive. The CDR3 sequence: CASSEIVGKSSGSYEQYF. CDR3 bases: TGTGCCAGCAGTGAAATTGTGGGGAAGTCTAGCGGGAGTTACGAGCAGTACTTC.